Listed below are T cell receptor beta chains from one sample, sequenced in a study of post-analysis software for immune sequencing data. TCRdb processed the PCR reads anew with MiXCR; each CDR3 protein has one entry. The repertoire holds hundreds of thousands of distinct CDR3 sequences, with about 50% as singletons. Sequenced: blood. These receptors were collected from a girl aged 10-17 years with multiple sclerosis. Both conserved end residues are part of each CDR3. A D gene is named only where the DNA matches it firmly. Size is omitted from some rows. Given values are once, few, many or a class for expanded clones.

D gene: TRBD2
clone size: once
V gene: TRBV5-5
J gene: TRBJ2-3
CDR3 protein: CASWPSGGPDTQYF
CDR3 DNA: TGTGCCTCCTGGCCTAGCGGGGGTCCAGATACGCAGTATTTT

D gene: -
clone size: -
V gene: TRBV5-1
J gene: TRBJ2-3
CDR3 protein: CASSLQDQRTDTQYF
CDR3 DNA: TGCGCCAGCAGCTTACAAGACCAACGCACAGATACGCAGTATTTT

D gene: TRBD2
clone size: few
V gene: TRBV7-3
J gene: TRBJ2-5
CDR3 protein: CASSLTEGLAGSETQYF
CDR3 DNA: TGTGCCAGCAGCTTAACAGAGGGACTAGCGGGATCAGAGACCCAGTACTTC

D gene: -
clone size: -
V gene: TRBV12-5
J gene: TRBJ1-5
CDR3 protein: CASGRASLNQPQHF
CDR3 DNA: TGTGCTAGTGGCCGCGCCAGCCTCAATCAGCCCCAGCATTTT

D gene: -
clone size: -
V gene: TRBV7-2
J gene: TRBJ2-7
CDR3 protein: CASSPRQAPLFGEQYF
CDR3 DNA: TGTGCCAGCAGCCCGAGACAGGCCCCTTTGTTCGGCGAGCAGTACTTC

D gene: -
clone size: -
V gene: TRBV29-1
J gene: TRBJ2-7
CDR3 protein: CSVESIGASNREQYF
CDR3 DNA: TGCAGCGTTGAAAGTATCGGGGCCAGCAACCGCGAGCAGTACTTC

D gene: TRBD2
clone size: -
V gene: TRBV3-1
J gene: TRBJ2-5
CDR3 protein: CASSNRLAGGGRETQYF
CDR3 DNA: TGTGCCAGCAGCAACAGACTAGCGGGAGGTGGTAGGGAGACCCAGTACTTC

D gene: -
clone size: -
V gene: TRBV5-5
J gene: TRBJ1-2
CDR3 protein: CASSLSGRVRGYTF
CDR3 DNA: TGTGCCAGCAGCTTGAGTGGCAGAGTCCGTGGCTACACCTTC

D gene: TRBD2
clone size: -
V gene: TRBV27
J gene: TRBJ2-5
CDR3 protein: CASSLRAGTGTSGYQETQYF
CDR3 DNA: TGTGCCAGCAGTTTAAGAGCAGGGACTGGGACTAGCGGGTATCAAGAGACCCAGTACTTC

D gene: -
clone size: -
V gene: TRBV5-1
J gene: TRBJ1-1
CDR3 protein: CASSLLGNTEAFF
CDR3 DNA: TGTGCCAGCAGTTTATTGGGGAACACTGAAGCTTTCTTT

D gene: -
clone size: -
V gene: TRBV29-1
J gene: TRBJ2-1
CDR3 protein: CSAQGQTDPLNEQFF
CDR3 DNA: TGCAGCGCCCAAGGACAGACCGACCCCCTCAATGAGCAGTTCTTC

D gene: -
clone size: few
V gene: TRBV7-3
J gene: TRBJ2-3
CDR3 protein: CASSLWGRWGSTDTQYF
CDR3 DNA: TGTGCCAGCAGCTTATGGGGCAGGTGGGGAAGCACAGATACGCAGTATTTT

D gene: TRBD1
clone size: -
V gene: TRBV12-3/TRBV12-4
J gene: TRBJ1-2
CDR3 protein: CASSPDLTGRRYTF
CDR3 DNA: TGTGCCAGCAGCCCAGATCTGACAGGGCGGCGCTACACCTTC

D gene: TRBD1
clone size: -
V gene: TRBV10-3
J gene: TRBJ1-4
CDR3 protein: CATQGDNEKLFF
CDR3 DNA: TGTGCCACCCAGGGGGATAACGAAAAACTGTTTTTT

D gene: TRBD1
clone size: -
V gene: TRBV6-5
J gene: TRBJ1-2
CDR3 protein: CASSYLDRGQGYTF
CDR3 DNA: TGTGCCAGCAGTTACCTCGACAGGGGGCAAGGCTACACCTTC

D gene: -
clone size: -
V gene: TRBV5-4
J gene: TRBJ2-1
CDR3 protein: CASRGERPYNEQFF
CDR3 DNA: TGTGCCAGCAGGGGGGAGAGACCCTACAATGAGCAGTTCTTC

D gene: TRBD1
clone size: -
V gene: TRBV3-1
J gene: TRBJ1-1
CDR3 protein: CASSQDQGARSEAFF
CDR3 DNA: TGTGCCAGCAGCCAAGACCAGGGGGCGCGTAGTGAAGCTTTCTTT

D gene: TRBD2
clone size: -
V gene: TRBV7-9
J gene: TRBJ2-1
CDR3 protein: CASSSRGVRDEQFF
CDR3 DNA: TGTGCCAGCAGCTCACGGGGGGTCCGTGATGAGCAGTTCTTC

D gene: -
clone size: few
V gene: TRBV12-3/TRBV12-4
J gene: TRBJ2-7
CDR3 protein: CASSLAPGGTYEQYF
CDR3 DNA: TGTGCCAGCAGTTTAGCCCCGGGGGGCACCTACGAGCAGTACTTC

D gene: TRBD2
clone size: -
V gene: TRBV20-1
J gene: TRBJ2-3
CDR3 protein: CSARTGTSGGDTQYF
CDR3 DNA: TGCAGTGCTCGAACCGGGACTAGCGGGGGAGATACGCAGTATTTT

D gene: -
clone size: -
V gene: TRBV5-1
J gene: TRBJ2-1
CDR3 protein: CASSYGTYSYNEQFF
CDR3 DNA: TGCGCCAGCAGCTACGGGACTTACTCCTACAATGAGCAGTTCTTC

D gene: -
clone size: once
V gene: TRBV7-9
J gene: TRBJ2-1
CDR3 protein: CASSLVPRQASSSYNEQFF
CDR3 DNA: TGTGCCAGCAGCTTAGTCCCCCGACAGGCCTCTAGCTCCTACAATGAGCAGTTCTTC

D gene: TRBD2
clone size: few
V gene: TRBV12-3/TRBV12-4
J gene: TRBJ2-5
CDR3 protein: CASTLGLAGGGETQYF
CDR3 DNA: TGTGCCAGCACTCTGGGACTAGCGGGAGGGGGAGAGACCCAGTACTTC

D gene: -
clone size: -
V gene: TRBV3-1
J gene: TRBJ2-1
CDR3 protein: CASSQDPSVKQFF
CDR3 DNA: TGTGCCAGCAGCCAAGATCCATCAGTGAAGCAGTTCTTC

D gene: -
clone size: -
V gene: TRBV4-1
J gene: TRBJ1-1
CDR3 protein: CASSQAGAMNTEAFF
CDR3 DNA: TGCGCCAGCAGCCAAGCGGGGGCCATGAACACTGAAGCTTTCTTT

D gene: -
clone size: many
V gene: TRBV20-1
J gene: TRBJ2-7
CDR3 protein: CSARTGTGIYEQYF
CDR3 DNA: TGCAGTGCTAGAACCGGGACTGGGATATACGAGCAGTACTTC

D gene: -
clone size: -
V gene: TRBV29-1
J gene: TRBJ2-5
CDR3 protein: CSDEGSGQETQYF
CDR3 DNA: TGCAGCGATGAGGGGTCGGGTCAAGAGACCCAGTACTTC

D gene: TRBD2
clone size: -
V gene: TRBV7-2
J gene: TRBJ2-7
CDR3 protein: CASSLAWAGGRNEQYF
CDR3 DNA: TGTGCCAGCAGCTTAGCGTGGGCGGGGGGGCGCAACGAGCAGTACTTC

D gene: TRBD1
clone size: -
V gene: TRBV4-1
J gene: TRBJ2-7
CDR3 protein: CASSQDVVGTGVYEQYF
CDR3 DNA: TGCGCCAGCAGCCAAGACGTGGTGGGGACAGGGGTCTACGAGCAGTACTTC

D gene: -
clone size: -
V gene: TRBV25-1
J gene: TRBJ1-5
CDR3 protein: CASSESGRNQPQHF
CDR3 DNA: TGTGCCAGCAGTGAATCTGGACGGAATCAGCCCCAGCATTTT

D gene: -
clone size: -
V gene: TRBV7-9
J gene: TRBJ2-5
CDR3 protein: CASSSDTGTLQETQYF
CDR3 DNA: TGTGCCAGCAGCTCGGACACCGGGACTCTTCAAGAGACCCAGTACTTC

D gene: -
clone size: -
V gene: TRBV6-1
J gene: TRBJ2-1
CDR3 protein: CASGGTGGSSYNEQFF
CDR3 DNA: TGTGCCAGCGGAGGGACTGGGGGAAGCTCCTACAATGAGCAGTTCTTC

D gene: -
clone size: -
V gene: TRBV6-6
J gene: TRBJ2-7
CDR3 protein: CASSYEEDTPYEQYF
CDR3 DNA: TGTGCCAGCAGTTACGAGGAGGACACCCCCTACGAGCAGTACTTC

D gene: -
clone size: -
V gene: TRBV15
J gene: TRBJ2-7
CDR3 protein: CATSRDLKGSTEQYF
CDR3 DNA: TGTGCCACCAGCAGAGATCTAAAAGGGTCCACGGAGCAGTACTTC

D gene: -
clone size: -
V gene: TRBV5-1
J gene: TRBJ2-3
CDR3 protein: CASSLPLIQDTQYF
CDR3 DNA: TGCGCCAGCAGCTTGCCATTGATACAGGATACGCAGTATTTT

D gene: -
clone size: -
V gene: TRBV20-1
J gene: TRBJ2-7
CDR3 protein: CGARGIGSGDSYEQYF
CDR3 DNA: TGCGGTGCGAGGGGGATTGGCAGCGGGGATTCCTACGAGCAGTACTTC

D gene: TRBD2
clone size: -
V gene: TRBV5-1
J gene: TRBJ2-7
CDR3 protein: CASSFWKGLADEQYF
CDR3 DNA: TGCGCCAGCAGCTTTTGGAAGGGGCTAGCGGATGAGCAGTACTTC

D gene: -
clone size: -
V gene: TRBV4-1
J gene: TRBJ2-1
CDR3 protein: CASSQAPRTEYNEQFF
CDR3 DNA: TGCGCCAGCAGCCAAGCCCCCCGGACTGAATACAATGAGCAGTTCTTC

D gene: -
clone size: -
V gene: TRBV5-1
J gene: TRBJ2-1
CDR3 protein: CASRPRSYNEQFF
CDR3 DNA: TGCGCCAGCAGGCCCAGAAGCTACAATGAGCAGTTCTTC

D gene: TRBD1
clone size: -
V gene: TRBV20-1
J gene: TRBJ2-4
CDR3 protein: CSARGQGGKNIQYF
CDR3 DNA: TGCAGTGCTAGGGGACAGGGGGGTAAAAACATTCAGTACTTC

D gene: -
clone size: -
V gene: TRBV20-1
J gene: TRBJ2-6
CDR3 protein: CSAGDSGANVLTF
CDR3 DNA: TGCAGTGCCGGAGACTCTGGGGCCAACGTCCTGACTTTC

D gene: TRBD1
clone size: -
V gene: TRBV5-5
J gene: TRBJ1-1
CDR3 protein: CASSLPTGLDTEAFF
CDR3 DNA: TGTGCCAGCAGCCTCCCGACAGGGCTCGACACTGAAGCTTTCTTT

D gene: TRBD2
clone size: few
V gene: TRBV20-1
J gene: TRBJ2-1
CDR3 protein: CSARPRTSGELYEQFF
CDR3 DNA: TGCAGTGCTAGACCCCGGACTAGCGGGGAACTATATGAGCAGTTCTTC

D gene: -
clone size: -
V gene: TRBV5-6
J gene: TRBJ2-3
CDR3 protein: CASSLEGIDTDTQYF
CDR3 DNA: TGTGCCAGCAGCTTGGAAGGGATAGATACAGATACGCAGTATTTT

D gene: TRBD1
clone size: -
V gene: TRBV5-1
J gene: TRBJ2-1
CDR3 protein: CASSPPGQGMMDEQFF
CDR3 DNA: TGCGCCAGCAGCCCGCCGGGACAGGGGATGATGGATGAGCAGTTCTTC

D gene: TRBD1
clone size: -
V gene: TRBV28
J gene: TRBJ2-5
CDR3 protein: CASSLGPGTGGRETQYF
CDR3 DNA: TGTGCCAGCAGTTTAGGGCCCGGGACAGGGGGCCGAGAGACCCAGTACTTC

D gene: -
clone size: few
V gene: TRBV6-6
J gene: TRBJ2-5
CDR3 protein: CASSYEDLKGEETQYF
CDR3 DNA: TGTGCCAGCAGTTACGAGGACTTGAAGGGGGAAGAGACCCAGTACTTC

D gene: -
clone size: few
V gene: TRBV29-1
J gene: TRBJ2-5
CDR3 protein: CSYDRAGETQYF
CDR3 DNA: TGCAGCTACGACAGGGCGGGGGAGACCCAGTACTTC

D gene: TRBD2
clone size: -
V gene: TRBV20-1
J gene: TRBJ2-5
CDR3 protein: CSARLAYQETQYF
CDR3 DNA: TGCAGTGCCAGACTAGCGTACCAAGAGACCCAGTACTTC

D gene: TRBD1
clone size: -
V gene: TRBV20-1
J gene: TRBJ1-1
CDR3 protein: CSARDQGQGTPLVTEAFF
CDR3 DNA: TGCAGTGCTAGAGATCAGGGACAGGGGACCCCCTTGGTCACTGAAGCTTTCTTT

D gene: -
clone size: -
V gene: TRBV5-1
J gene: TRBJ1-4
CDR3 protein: CASSVLLQGGEKLFF
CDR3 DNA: TGCGCCAGCAGCGTCCTGTTACAGGGAGGCGAAAAACTGTTTTTT

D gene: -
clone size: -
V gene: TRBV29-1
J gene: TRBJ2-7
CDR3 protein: CSVVRGVSYEQYF
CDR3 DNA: TGCAGCGTTGTAAGAGGGGTAAGCTACGAGCAGTACTTC

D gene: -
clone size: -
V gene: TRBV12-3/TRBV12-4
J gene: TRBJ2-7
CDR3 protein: CASSFVVGQIPYEQYF
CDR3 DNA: TGTGCCAGCAGTTTTGTAGTTGGGCAGATACCCTACGAGCAGTACTTC

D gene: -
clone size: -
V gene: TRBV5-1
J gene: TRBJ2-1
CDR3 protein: CASSLSSGPSSYNEQFF
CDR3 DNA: TGCGCCAGCAGCTTGTCAAGCGGGCCGTCCTCCTACAATGAGCAGTTCTTC

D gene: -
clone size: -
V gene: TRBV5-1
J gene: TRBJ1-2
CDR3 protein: CASSPQAGQGGYGYTF
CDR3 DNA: TGCGCCAGCAGCCCCCAGGCTGGGCAGGGCGGCTATGGCTACACCTTC